The rows below give T cell receptor beta chains drawn from one sample of a study of identical twins. From the 5' RACE reads, TCRdb called clonotypes with MiXCR, one entry per CDR3 protein. The sample records under 300,000 distinct CDR3 sequences, approximately 8.6% being singletons. The sample also formed part of further work on yellow fever vaccine responses in identical twins.

Material: CD8+ T cells sorted from blood. These receptors were taken from a woman aged 18-29 years in good health. Both conserved end residues are part of each CDR3. The D gene is left open where the match is weak. Clone size is stated in some rows and not others, as once, few, many or a class when expanded.

TGTGCCAGCAGTCCGGACAGGCCCTACACCGGGGAGCTGTTTTTT	CASSPDRPYTGELFF	TRBD1	TRBJ2-2	TRBV6-1	few
TGTGCCAGCAGCCCGGAACTAGCGGGAGGCTACAATGAGCAGTTCTTC	CASSPELAGGYNEQFF	TRBD2	TRBJ2-1	TRBV7-6	few
TGCAGTCTTAGACAGGCGAACACCGGGGAGCTGTTTTTT	CSLRQANTGELFF	.	TRBJ2-2	TRBV20-1	few
TGTGCCAGCAGTGAATTAGGGACAGATACGCAGTATTTT	CASSELGTDTQYF	.	TRBJ2-3	TRBV6-1	many
TGTGCCAGCAGCTCCAAAGCGGGGGGTTACAATGAGCAGTTCTTC	CASSSKAGGYNEQFF	TRBD2	TRBJ2-1	TRBV3-1	many
TGCAGTGGCCAGGGGGTTTTTGGCACAGATACGCAGTATTTT	CSGQGVFGTDTQYF	TRBD1	TRBJ2-3	TRBV20-1	many
TGCAGCGTTGAAGCAAGGACTAGCGGCGCCTACGAGCAGTACTTC	CSVEARTSGAYEQYF	TRBD2	TRBJ2-7	TRBV29-1	many
TGTGCCAGCAGCCCCGGGGGCAGGGGGAGCAATCAGCCCCAGCATTTT	CASSPGGRGSNQPQHF	TRBD1	TRBJ1-5	TRBV9	once
TGCGCCAGCAGCTTGTTTCCGGAGCCACCCTACGAGCAGTACTTC	CASSLFPEPPYEQYF	.	TRBJ2-7	TRBV5-1	few
TGCAGTGCTAGCGAGACAGGGGAGACTCAGCCCCAGCATTTT	CSASETGETQPQHF	TRBD1	TRBJ1-5	TRBV20-1	many
TGTGCCTGGGGTCTGGGCGCCTCACAGGGCGACGAGCAGTACTTC	CAWGLGASQGDEQYF	.	TRBJ2-7	TRBV30	.
TGTGCCAGCAGCGCGGACAGGTTACAGAGCACAGATACGCAGTATTTT	CASSADRLQSTDTQYF	TRBD1	TRBJ2-3	TRBV7-9	few
TGTGCCAGCGGAGGGACATTTAGCACAGATACGCAGTATTTT	CASGGTFSTDTQYF	.	TRBJ2-3	TRBV7-2	.
TGTGCCACCATGAGGGGGGGCCCTAGCCCAGATACGCAGTATTTT	CATMRGGPSPDTQYF	.	TRBJ2-3	TRBV28	many
TGTGCCAGCACCCCGACAGGGATGGATGAGCAGTTCTTC	CASTPTGMDEQFF	TRBD1	TRBJ2-1	TRBV6-6	many
TGCGCCAGCAGCCAAGGGGGGAGCTACTCTGGGGCCAACGTCCTGACTTTC	CASSQGGSYSGANVLTF	.	TRBJ2-6	TRBV4-3	few
TGCGCCAGCAGCCAAGATCGGGGAGGGCTGGACTACGAGCAGTACTTC	CASSQDRGGLDYEQYF	TRBD2	TRBJ2-7	TRBV4-3	.
TGTGCCAGCAGCCAGACAGACTACGAGCAGTACTTC	CASSQTDYEQYF	.	TRBJ2-7	TRBV7-9	many
TGTGCCACCGGCGGGACAGATTCCCTTTCGCGACCCACGACCAACACAGATACGCAGTATTTT	CATGGTDSLSRPTTNTDTQYF	.	TRBJ2-3	TRBV24-1	many
TGCGCCAGCAGCCAGTACGGTCGGGGGGGTGAGCAGTTCTTC	CASSQYGRGGEQFF	TRBD2	TRBJ2-1	TRBV4-3	many
TGCAGTGGTCGCAGGGGCGGATACGAGCAGTACTTC	CSGRRGGYEQYF	.	TRBJ2-7	TRBV20-1	.
TGTGCCAGCAGTGACTTAGAACGGGGGGATACGCAGTATTTT	CASSDLERGDTQYF	.	TRBJ2-3	TRBV12-3/TRBV12-4	many
TGTGCCAGCAGTCAGGGGGCAGATGGAGAGACCCAGTACTTC	CASSQGADGETQYF	TRBD1	TRBJ2-5	TRBV12-3/TRBV12-4	.